Below, 27 T cell receptor beta chains from the same sample are listed, as sequenced in a study of beta chain features in type 1 diabetes. Of the isolated RNA, all was reverse transcribed, and so the sequenced material was expressed TCRB transcripts. Assay: immunoSEQ multiplex PCR; the TCRdb copy retains only in-frame clones and omits some. The sample has 140,000 or so clones, about a tenth seen once. The source material was central memory CD4+ T cells from blood. The receptor set was obtained from a man between 18 and 29 years old in good health.

This clone appeared a few times. This chain links TRBV11-3 with TRBJ2-3; D call uncertain. V gave up 0 bases and J gave up 6 bases, with 13 bases separating them. Looked up from germline, CDR1 is SGHNT and CDR2 is YENEEA. This CDR3 contains 15 residues. CDR3 amino acids: CASSLDGAQTDTQYF. For the CDR3, the DNA is TGTGCCAGCAGCTTAGATGGAGCGCAGACCGATACGCAGTATTTT.

The rearrangement joins TRBV5-1 to TRBJ1-2; 7 nucleotides agree with TRBD1. CDR1 SGHRS and CDR2 YFSETQ come from the germline V gene. This CDR3 is 13 amino acids long. V dropped 4 bases and J dropped 8; count of bases not matched to a gene: 8. The CDR3 reads CASSPGQKRGYTF. The DNA for the CDR3 is TGCGCCAGCAGCCCGGGACAGAAGAGGGGCTACACCTTC.

The chain joins TRBV6-1 to TRBJ2-3; 9 nucleotides agree with TRBD1. The CDR3 is made up of 18 amino acids. V lost 1 base to trimming and J lost 0 bases; unmatched junction nucleotides: 8. Germline V CDR1 and CDR2: MNHNS, SASEGT. The CDR3 sequence is CASSEVPGQGTSTDTQYF. CDR3 DNA sequence: TGTGCCAGCAGTGAAGTCCCGGGACAGGGAACAAGCACAGATACGCAGTATTTT.

This clone has only a few counts. V usage is TRBV5-4 and J usage is TRBJ2-2; 7 nucleotides agree with TRBD1. Germline V lookup: CDR1 SGHNT, CDR2 YYREEE (reference sequence). V lost 0 bases, J lost 7 bases, and 12 bases stayed unmatched. The CDR3 length is 17 residues. The CDR3 DNA follows: TGTGCCAGCAGCTTGGTAACCGAGACGGACAGGAACGGGGAGCTGTTTTTT. Translation: CASSLVTETDRNGELFF.

On this clone: A junction boundary mismatches the germline segment, possibly from a read error. V and J are TRBV7-9 and TRBJ1-2; a weak D match, TRBD1 (6 bases). Germline CDR1 SEHNR, CDR2 FQNEAQ (reference sequence). The CDR3 sequence is 13 residues long. The CDR3: CASSPDRNYGHTF. The CDR3 DNA sequence: TGTGCCAGCAGCCCGGACAGAAACTATGGCCACACCTTC.

This clone was found a few times. This chain links TRBV7-2 with TRBJ1-6; D not resolved. Germline loops: CDR1 SGHTA, CDR2 FQGNSA. Trimming took off 7 bases at V and 10 bases at J, with 17 bases between the two ends. This CDR3 has 14 amino acids. The CDR3 spells CASTHSGLWSPLHF. In DNA, the CDR3 is TGTGCCAGCACCCATTCGGGGTTATGGTCACCCCTCCACTTT.

This clone was detected ten times or more. J is TRBJ2-3 and V is TRBV7-9, with 7 bases identical to TRBD1. CDR1 SEHNR and CDR2 FQNEAQ come from the germline V gene (reference sequence). The CDR3 loop spans 15 amino acids. J lost 0 bases, V lost 4 bases, and 4 bases had no gene match. The CDR3 region is CASSSSRGSTDTQYF. CDR3 DNA sequence: TGTGCCAGCAGCTCCTCCAGGGGGAGCACAGATACGCAGTATTTT. The full variable domain, with the rest looked up from reference TRBV7-9 and TRBJ2-3, is DTGVSQNPRHKITKRGQNVTFRCDPISEHNRLYWYRQTLGQGPEFLTYFQNEAQLEKSRLLSDRFSAERPKGSFSTLEIQRTEQGDSAMYLCASSSSRGSTDTQYFGPGTRLTVL.

This clone was counted only a few times. This chain connects TRBV12-5 to TRBJ1-1; 8 bases fit TRBD1. Germline V gene lookup returns CDR1 LGHNT and CDR2 FRNRAP. Germline trimming cut 2 bases from V and 4 bases from J; bases unmatched to any gene: 3. This CDR3 contains 14 residues. The CDR3 DNA reads TGTGCTAGTGGTTTGCAGGGGGCGAGCACTGAAGCTTTCTTT. Translation gives CASGLQGASTEAFF.

The chain joins TRBV5-4 to TRBJ1-2, with D possibly matching TRBD1 (6 bases). Trimming stripped 4 bases from V and 2 bases from J, with 12 bases between. This CDR3 is 14 amino acids long. In germline, CDR1 is SGHNT, CDR2 YYREEE (reference sequence). The CDR3 DNA is TGTGCCAGCAGCGCGGGGGGCGCAAACTATGGCTACACCTTC. Its translation is CASSAGGANYGYTF.

This clone has more than one count but fewer than ten. The chain recombines TRBV11-2 with TRBJ2-5, with a possible D match to TRBD2 (6 bases). This CDR3 has 15 residues. CDR1 SGHAT and CDR2 FQNNGV come from the germline V gene. V gave up 4 bases and J gave up 0 bases, with 12 bases separating them. The CDR3 DNA reads TGTGCCAGCAGCTCACTATGGGGGGACCAAGAGACCCAGTACTTC. It encodes CASSSLWGDQETQYF.

V usage is TRBV2 and J usage is TRBJ1-1, with TRBD1 as a possible D gene (6 bases). The germline V and J ends were trimmed by 8 bases and 4 bases, with 14 bases remaining between them. The CDR3 has 13 amino acids. CDR1 and CDR2 from the germline V gene are SNHLY and FYNNEI. CDR3 coding DNA: TGTGCCAGCCATCAGGGGCAGCTCACTGAAGCTTTCTTT. Translation gives CASHQGQLTEAFF.

The V and J genes are TRBV11-1 and TRBJ1-4; perhaps TRBD1 as D (6 bases). Trimming stripped 4 bases from V and 8 bases from J, with 11 bases between. In germline, CDR1 is SGHAT, CDR2 FQDESV (reference sequence). The CDR3 covers 13 residues. Here the CDR3 DNA reads TGTGCCAGCAGCTGGGACATTACGGAAAAACTGTTTTTT. Amino acid sequence: CASSWDITEKLFF.

This clone has a handful of counts. CDR3 region: CASRSFGTGYGYTF. The CDR3 DNA sequence: TGTGCCAGCAGGAGTTTTGGGACAGGTTATGGCTACACCTTC. The V call is TRBV27, the J call TRBJ1-2; TRBD1 matches at 8 bases. Germline CDR1 is MNHEY and CDR2 is SMNVEV (reference sequence). The trim removed 6 bases at V and 5 bases at J, leaving 8 bases unmatched. The CDR3 sequence is 14 residues long.

This chain connects TRBV27 to TRBJ2-7, with TRBD2 matching over 7 bases. Germline V gives CDR1 MNHEY, CDR2 SMNVEV (reference sequence). Trimming cost V 6 bases and J 6 bases; bases outside gene matches: 14. This CDR3 has 15 residues. The CDR3: CASSRKLRGSGEQYF. The CDR3 region has the DNA TGTGCCAGCAGCCGAAAGCTGCGGGGGTCGGGCGAGCAGTACTTC.

The V gene is TRBV7-3, the J gene TRBJ1-4; weak D call: TRBD1 (5 bases). The CDR3 covers 14 residues. Trimming pared 2 bases from V and 8 bases from J, leaving 12 bases between. The V gene's germline CDR1 is SGHTA and CDR2 FQGTGA. The CDR3 sequence: CASSLAGKGEKLFF. CDR3 DNA: TGTGCCAGCAGCTTAGCAGGGAAAGGAGAAAAACTGTTTTTT.

This clone showed up just a few times. The genes are TRBV7-2 and TRBJ2-2, with D perhaps matching TRBD1 (5 bases). CDR1 and CDR2 (germline): SGHTA, FQGNSA. The length of the CDR3 is 16 residues. Trimming removed 2 bases from V and 5 bases from J, with 15 bases in between. CDR3 sequence: CASSLSPGIVTGELFF. For the CDR3, the DNA is TGTGCCAGCAGCTTATCCCCAGGGATAGTGACCGGGGAGCTGTTTTTT.

V usage is TRBV5-1 and J usage is TRBJ2-1; TRBD2 matches 7 bases. Germline CDR1 SGHRS, CDR2 YFSETQ. The CDR3 consists of 15 residues. Trimming took 4 bases from V and 3 from J; bases not matched to a gene: 7. The CDR3 sequence is CASSPRTRGYNEQFF. The CDR3 DNA reads TGCGCCAGCAGCCCAAGGACTAGGGGCTACAATGAGCAGTTCTTC.

This clone has a count of ten or more. This chain uses TRBV27 with TRBJ2-7; tentatively, D is TRBD1 (6 bases). The CDR3 contains 14 residues. The V gene lost 5 bases and the J gene lost 9 bases, with 20 bases spanning the gap. Per germline, CDR1 MNHEY and CDR2 SMNVEV (reference sequence). The CDR3 nucleotides read TGTGCCAGCAGTGGGGGACAAACCCTCCTCGGGCAGTACTTC. Amino acids: CASSGGQTLLGQYF.

This clone was counted a few times. The chain recombines TRBV7-2 with TRBJ2-3; D unresolved. The V and J ends lost 4 bases and 2 bases respectively, with 4 bases between them. Germline CDR1 and CDR2: SGHTA and FQGNSA. The CDR3 has 12 amino acids. The CDR3 here is CASSYFTDTQYF. The CDR3 bases are TGTGCCAGCAGCTACTTCACAGATACGCAGTATTTT. Full variable domain (rest looked up from reference TRBV7-2 and TRBJ2-3): GAGVSQSPSNKVTEKGKDVELRCDPISGHTALYWYRQSLGQGLEFLIYFQGNSAPDKSGLPSDRFSAERTGGSVSTLTIQRTQQEDSAVYLCASSYFTDTQYFGPGTRLTVL.

This clone was found a few times. V is TRBV6-6 and J is TRBJ2-3; a possible D gene is TRBD1 (5 bases). The V and J ends lost 0 bases and 5 bases respectively, with 15 bases between them. This CDR3 spans 16 amino acids. Germline V gives CDR1 MNHNY, CDR2 SVGAGI (reference sequence). CDR3 residues: CASSYSSQGIGDTQYF. The CDR3 DNA reads as TGTGCCAGCAGTTACTCGAGCCAGGGAATAGGAGATACGCAGTATTTT.

This clone was recorded a few times. The chain is built from TRBV5-6 and TRBJ1-4, with 9 positions matching TRBD1. J lost 7 bases, V lost 6 bases, and 7 bases had no gene match. The CDR3 is 14 residues long. Germline CDR1 reads SGHDT; CDR2 reads YYEEEE. The CDR3 sequence is CASTGQGRGEKLFF. The DNA for the CDR3 is TGTGCCAGCACTGGACAGGGGAGAGGTGAAAAACTGTTTTTT.

This clone was seen more than once but under ten times. The V gene is TRBV29-1, the J gene TRBJ2-5; maybe TRBD1 (6 bases). CDR3 length: 12 amino acids. The ends were cut back, 8 bases at V and 4 bases at J, with 14 bases in the middle. Germline V gene lookup returns CDR1 SQVTM and CDR2 ANQGSEA. This CDR3 is CSTYRVGETQYF. The CDR3 DNA sequence: TGCAGCACTTACAGGGTCGGAGAGACCCAGTACTTC. Full variable domain (rest looked up from reference TRBV29-1 and TRBJ2-5): SAVISQKPSRDICQRGTSLTIQCQVDSQVTMMFWYRQQPGQSLTLIATANQGSEATYESGFVIDKFPISRPNLTFSTLTVSNMSPEDSSIYLCSTYRVGETQYFGPGTRLLVL.

The chain couples TRBV30 to TRBJ1-6; 7 positions match TRBD1. CDR3 length equals 15 residues. Unmatched junction bases numbered 8, after V lost 0 bases and J lost 9 bases. Germline V gene sequence: CDR1 GTSNPN, CDR2 SVGIG (reference sequence). The CDR3 nucleotides are TGTGCCTGGAGTGTTCCAGGGGGTATGAGTTCACCCCTCCACTTT. It yields the protein CAWSVPGGMSSPLHF.

The chain combines TRBV18 with TRBJ2-2, with D perhaps TRBD2 (5 bases). Per germline, CDR1 KGHSH and CDR2 LQKENI. The CDR3 runs 14 residues. The V end was cut by 2 bases, the J end by 8 bases, with 12 bases between. Here the CDR3 DNA reads TGTGCCAGCTCACCAGGGGAGAATCGTGGGGAGCTGTTTTTT. As protein: CASSPGENRGELFF.

J is TRBJ2-6 and V is TRBV28; a weak D match, TRBD1 (6 bases). V was pared by 10 bases and J by 0 bases, with 10 bases between. Germline V gene lookup returns CDR1 MDHEN and CDR2 SYDVKM. The CDR3 has 14 residues. CDR3 sequence (DNA): TGTGCCACCACAGGGAGCTCTGGGGCCAACGTCCTGACTTTC. Protein: CATTGSSGANVLTF.

The chain carries TRBV7-3 and TRBJ1-6, with 8 bases aligning to TRBD1. The CDR3 has 17 residues. Germline V gene lookup returns CDR1 SGHTA and CDR2 FQGTGA. Unmatched junction bases numbered 10, after V lost 2 bases and J lost 7 bases. Here the CDR3 reads CASSLGSAGGLNSPLHF. The CDR3 nucleotides are TGTGCCAGCAGCTTAGGTTCGGCAGGGGGCCTGAATTCACCCCTCCACTTT.

The chain recombines TRBV10-3 with TRBJ1-6; D not certain. From germline, CDR1 is ENHRY and CDR2 SYGVKD. This CDR3 is built from 14 residues. The V end was cut by 3 bases, the J end by 6 bases, with 9 bases between. The CDR3 nucleotides read TGTGCCATCAGTGACCGGGAGGGTAATTCACCCCTCCACTTT. This encodes CAISDREGNSPLHF.